Listed here is a single T cell receptor beta chain. V dropped 9 bases and J dropped 0 bases, with 20 bases sitting between them. Germline loops: CDR1 LNHDA, CDR2 SQIVND (reference sequence). This CDR3 contains 16 residues. This entry belongs to a study of blood T cell repertoires in COVID-19. At the level of the study: Samples of COVID-19 (acute and convalescent) were obtained from the United States, Italy and Spain. Nucleic acid was either cDNA or gDNA, and it came from T cells, B-cell-depleted T cells, or PBMCs.

The authors' processing: Estimation of nucleated cell counts relied on the amplification of reference gene primers. Repertoires were generated with immunoSEQ multiplex PCR, while TCRdb's copy carries only in-frame clones and drops some. D and trimming come from the DNA, and the V and J calls and clone size come from that table. The data contain about 120,000 clones, less than 90% of them singletons. The chain uses TRBV19 and TRBJ1-2; D may be TRBD1 (5 bases). Sequencing input: peripheral blood. The receptor's source is a woman at least 80 years old with acute or convalescent COVID-19. This CDR3 reads CASHDGGKTANYGYTF. CDR3 nucleotide sequence: TGTGCCAGCCACGACGGGGGGAAGACAGCTAACTATGGCTACACCTTC.